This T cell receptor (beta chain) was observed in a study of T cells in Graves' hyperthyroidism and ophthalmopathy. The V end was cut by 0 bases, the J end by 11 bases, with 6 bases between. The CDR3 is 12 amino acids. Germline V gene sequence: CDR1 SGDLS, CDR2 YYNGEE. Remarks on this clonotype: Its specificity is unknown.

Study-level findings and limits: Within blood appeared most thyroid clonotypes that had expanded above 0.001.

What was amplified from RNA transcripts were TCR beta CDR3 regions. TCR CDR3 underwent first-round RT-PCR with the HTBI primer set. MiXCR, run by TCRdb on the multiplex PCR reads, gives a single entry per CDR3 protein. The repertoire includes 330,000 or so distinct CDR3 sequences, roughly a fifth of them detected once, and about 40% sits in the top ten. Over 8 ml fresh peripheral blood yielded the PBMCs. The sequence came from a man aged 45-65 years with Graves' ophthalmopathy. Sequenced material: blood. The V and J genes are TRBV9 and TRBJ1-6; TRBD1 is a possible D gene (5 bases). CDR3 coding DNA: TGTGCCAGCAGCGTAGCGGGGGCACCCCTCCACTTT. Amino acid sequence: CASSVAGAPLHF. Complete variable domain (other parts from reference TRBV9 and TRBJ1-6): DSGVTQTPKHLITATGQRVTLRCSPRSGDLSVYWYQQSLDQGLQFLIQYYNGEERAKGNILERFSAQQFPDLHSELNLSSLELGDSALYFCASSVAGAPLHFGNGTRLTVT.